The 20 T cell receptor beta chains presented below share a single source sample, sequenced in a study of T cells expressing NK-cell markers. One entry per CDR3 protein, without DNA, is what TCRdb gives after re-calling the 5' RACE reads. This sample contains about 550,000 distinct CDR3 sequences. The sequencing input was blood T cells: a sorted CD56 or NKG2C T cell subset, CD4+ or CD8+ T cells, or bulk PBMC T cells (not recorded which). The source is a man younger than 30 in good health.

The chain is built from TRBV12-3 or TRBV12-4 and TRBJ1-2; the D call of TRBD1 rests on TCRdb alone, since no DNA is present to check it. The CDR3 is made up of 15 amino acids. The CDR3 protein is CASSRWPGQNYGYTF.

This chain links TRBV2 with TRBJ2-5; TCRdb proposes TRBD1, but this gene call is untestable without DNA. Looked up from germline, CDR1 is SNHLY and CDR2 is FYNNEI. The CDR3 runs to 16 residues. This chain's CDR3 is CASSDPRTNPGETQYF.

The chain couples TRBV24-1 to TRBJ2-1; TCRdb reports TRBD1, a call that lacks DNA to check it against. Germline lookup yields CDR1 KGHDR and CDR2 SFDVKD. There are 18 residues in the CDR3. CDR3: CATSDIPGQGTAYNEQFF.

The genes are TRBV9 and TRBJ2-3. This CDR3 is built from 12 residues. Germline CDR1 and CDR2: SGDLS and YYNGEE. CDR3 sequence reads: CASSASGDTQYF. The variable domain in full, with the rest retrieved from reference TRBV9 and TRBJ2-3, is DSGVTQTPKHLITATGQRVTLRCSPRSGDLSVYWYQQSLDQGLQFLIQYYNGEERAKGNILERFSAQQFPDLHSELNLSSLELGDSALYFCASSASGDTQYFGPGTRLTVL.

The chain links TRBV5-1 to TRBJ2-1; the TCRdb call, TRBD2, lacks DNA for checking. The germline V gene has CDR1 SGHRS and CDR2 YFSETQ. The CDR3 covers 15 residues. The CDR3 spells CATDLGTSGTAEQFF.

This rearrangement joins TRBV12-3 or TRBV12-4 to TRBJ2-2; checking the TCRdb D call of TRBD1 is not possible without DNA. The CDR3 is made up of 16 amino acids. CDR3 residues: CATLLGVGSVGGELFF.

The genes are TRBV10-3 and TRBJ2-2; TCRdb lists TRBD1, though no DNA is available to test this call. Germline CDR1 is ENHRY and CDR2 is SYGVKD. This CDR3 has 17 amino acids. The CDR3 region is CAISGPGQDNNTGELFF.

The chain employs TRBV14 and TRBJ2-7; TCRdb gives TRBD2 as the D gene, but with no DNA this cannot be confirmed. Germline CDR1 and CDR2: SGHDN and FVKESK. This CDR3 has 16 amino acids. CDR3 sequence: CASSWGTSGTSYEQYF.

The gene calls are TRBV3-1 and TRBJ2-3; the D gene TCRdb calls, TRBD1, cannot be checked with no DNA. In germline, CDR1 is LGHDT, CDR2 YNNKEL (reference sequence). This CDR3 contains 16 residues. The CDR3 is CASSPSPDHFTDTQYF.

The V and J genes are TRBV12-3 or TRBV12-4 and TRBJ2-2; with no DNA, the TCRdb D assignment of TRBD1 cannot be verified. The CDR3 is 14 residues long. The CDR3 loop reads CASSRTGKAGELFF.

This sequence joins TRBV3-1 and TRBJ2-2; TCRdb names TRBD2, which stays unverified in the absence of DNA. Germline lookup yields CDR1 LGHDT and CDR2 YNNKEL (reference sequence). The CDR3 has 22 amino acids. Here the CDR3 reads CASSHPLAASGRRGVDTGELFF.

This chain links TRBV7-9 with TRBJ2-5; there is no DNA to check the TCRdb D call of TRBD1. The germline V gene has CDR1 SEHNR and CDR2 FQNEAQ (reference sequence). The CDR3 totals 15 residues. The CDR3 here is CASSVRDTPQETQYF.

V is TRBV10-3 and J is TRBJ2-6; TCRdb gives TRBD2 as the D gene, but with no DNA this cannot be confirmed. This CDR3 spans 19 amino acids. Germline V lookup: CDR1 ENHRY, CDR2 SYGVKD. The chain's CDR3 is CAISTFGTSGRSGANVLTF.

The chain recombines TRBV28 with TRBJ2-7; the D gene TCRdb calls, TRBD1, cannot be checked with no DNA. Germline loops: CDR1 MDHEN, CDR2 SYDVKM. This CDR3 is 14 amino acids long. The CDR3 protein is CASTRAPGEYEQYF.

The chain is built from TRBV12-3 or TRBV12-4 and TRBJ2-5; the TCRdb D gene call, TRBD1, has no DNA to confirm it. The length of the CDR3 is 15 residues. The CDR3 spells CASSFRGQGRETQYF.

The gene calls are TRBV7-3 and TRBJ2-1; the D call from TCRdb, TRBD2, cannot be confirmed without DNA. This CDR3 has 15 residues. Germline assignment: CDR1 SGHTA and CDR2 FQGTGA. The CDR3 is CASSLDYRPYNEQFF. Drawing the rest from reference TRBV7-3 and TRBJ2-1, the complete variable domain is GAGVSQTPSNKVTEKGKYVELRCDPISGHTALYWYRQSLGQGPEFLIYFQGTGAADDSGLPNDRFFAVRPEGSVSTLKIQRTERGDSAVYLCASSLDYRPYNEQFFGPGTRLTVL.

The chain carries TRBV5-1 and TRBJ1-5. Germline V gene sequence: CDR1 SGHRS, CDR2 YFSETQ. The length of the CDR3 is 13 residues. CDR3 region: CASSSEVGQPQHF. Based on the CDR3 plus reference TRBV5-1 and TRBJ1-5, the full variable domain is KAGVTQTPRYLIKTRGQQVTLSCSPISGHRSVSWYQQTPGQGLQFLFEYFSETQRNKGNFPGRFSGRQFSNSRSEMNVSTLELGDSALYLCASSSEVGQPQHFGDGTRLSIL.

The chain couples TRBV28 to TRBJ2-4; TCRdb lists TRBD1, though no DNA is available to test this call. Germline V CDR1 and CDR2: MDHEN, SYDVKM. The CDR3 is 15 amino acids. CDR3 in amino acids: CASSPHRRERNIQYF. The whole variable domain, filled in from reference TRBV28 and TRBJ2-4, reads DVKVTQSSRYLVKRTGEKVFLECVQDMDHENMFWYRQDPGLGLRLIYFSYDVKMKEKGDIPEGYSVSREKKERFSLILESASTNQTSMYLCASSPHRRERNIQYFGAGTRLSVL.

This chain uses TRBV12-3 or TRBV12-4 with TRBJ2-1. The CDR3 is made up of 14 amino acids. The CDR3 loop is CASSLGTFVYEQFF.

The rearrangement joins TRBV5-4 to TRBJ2-2; the D call from TCRdb, TRBD1, cannot be confirmed without DNA. The CDR3 is 19 residues long. Germline lookup yields CDR1 SGHNT and CDR2 YYREEE (reference sequence). CDR3 residues: CASSPGMVGRGRFTGELFF.